This entry lists 32 T cell receptor beta chains sequenced from one sample in a study of cytomegalovirus exposure and HLA in healthy donors. PCR amplification relied on 60 Vbeta primers (plus 13 Jbeta primers). The method was immunoSEQ multiplex PCR; TCRdb's version includes in-frame clones alone and lacks a portion of them. The data hold over 120,000 clones, with 80% observed a single time. The sample comprised PBMCs. The receptors originated from a man aged 45 to 65 in good health and CMV-seronegative.

This chain links TRBV7-9 with TRBJ2-7; possible D gene TRBD1, 5 bases. V lost 2 bases to trimming and J lost 2 bases, with 10 bases between them. CDR3 length: 14 residues. Germline CDR1 is SEHNR and CDR2 is FQNEAQ (reference sequence). The CDR3 here is CASSLRSGTYEQYF. The DNA of the CDR3 is TGTGCCAGCAGCTTAAGGTCAGGGACCTACGAGCAGTACTTC.

The rearrangement uses TRBV29-1 and TRBJ2-1; 11 bases are a match to TRBD2. The germline CDR1 and CDR2 sequences are SQVTM and ANQGSEA. V trimming: 6 bases; J trimming: 4 bases; junction bases outside the gene matches: 14. The CDR3 loop spans 17 amino acids. The chain's CDR3 is CSVATSGSRLEYNEQFF. CDR3 nucleotides: TGCAGCGTGGCCACTAGCGGGAGTCGGCTTGAGTACAATGAGCAGTTCTTC.

The chain joins TRBV6-5 to TRBJ1-1; perhaps TRBD1 as D (5 bases). The CDR3 extends over 13 amino acids. The V gene's germline CDR1 is MNHEY and CDR2 SVGAGI. V gave up 6 bases and J gave up 1 base, with 9 bases separating them. The DNA for the CDR3 is TGTGCCAGCAGCCCAGGACAGAACACTGAAGCTTTCTTT. As protein: CASSPGQNTEAFF.

This chain uses TRBV21-1 with TRBJ1-2; TRBD1, the table's D call, was not compared with the DNA. TRBV21-1 is flagged as a pseudogene. The length of the CDR3 is 17 residues. CDR3 in DNA: TGTGCCAGCAGCAAAGTGGGACAGGGATACGTCGGTTATGGCTACACCTTC. Its protein is CASSKVGQGYVGYGYTF.

The rearrangement joins TRBV18 to TRBJ1-1; no clear D. Germline CDR1 and CDR2: KGHSH and LQKENI. Between the trimmed V and J ends, which lost 6 bases and 8 bases, there was a span of 22 bases. The CDR3 runs 15 residues. The CDR3 sequence: CASSPNVNRVLEAFF. For the CDR3, the DNA is TGTGCCAGCTCCCCAAACGTAAACAGAGTTCTAGAAGCTTTCTTT.

The chain uses TRBV15 and TRBJ2-7; 7 bases agree with TRBD2. Germline V gene data show CDR1 as LNHNV and CDR2 as YYDKDF (reference sequence). The V segment lost 0 bases and the J segment 10 bases; nucleotides outside the gene matches: 9. The CDR3 consists of 14 residues. In nucleotides, the CDR3 is TGTGCCACCAGCAGAGATCCGGCTAGCGGTTCTCAGTACTTC. This codes for CATSRDPASGSQYF.

The chain employs TRBV7-3 and TRBJ2-2, with unresolved D. Germline V gene lookup returns CDR1 SGHTA and CDR2 FQGTGA. The CDR3 totals 16 residues. V was clipped by 1 base and J by 1 base, with 10 bases between them. The CDR3, as DNA: TGTGCCAGCAGCTTAATCGCTAGTCGGAACACCGGGGAGCTGTTTTTT. Amino acids: CASSLIASRNTGELFF.

This rearrangement joins TRBV18 to TRBJ2-1; 11 bases are a match to TRBD2. With 5 bases clipped from V and 7 bases from J, the junction kept 7 bases outside the gene matches. The CDR3 is made up of 15 amino acids. CDR1 is KGHSH and CDR2 is LQKENI in the germline V gene. For the CDR3, the DNA is TGTGCCAGCTCAGCGACTAGCGGGATGAGGAATGAGCAGTTCTTC. Translated, it gives CASSATSGMRNEQFF.

The chain recombines TRBV12-5 with TRBJ1-1; D possibly corresponds to TRBD1 (5 bases). Per the germline V gene, CDR1 is LGHNT and CDR2 is FRNRAP. This CDR3 is built from 14 residues. V was cut by 5 bases and J by 5 bases, with 15 bases left in between. The CDR3 reads CASGPGRSGTEAFF. The DNA for the CDR3 is TGTGCTAGTGGTCCGGGACGTAGCGGGACTGAAGCTTTCTTT.

The V call is TRBV29-1, the J call TRBJ2-4; 12 bases agree with TRBD2. The CDR3 has 17 amino acids. Looked up from germline, CDR1 is SQVTM and CDR2 is ANQGSEA. V trimming: 6 bases; J trimming: 1 base; junction bases outside the gene matches: 10. The DNA of the CDR3 is TGCAGCGTGGAGCTAGCGGGGGGGCCGGGGGCCAAAAACATTCAGTACTTC. Residues: CSVELAGGPGAKNIQYF. The full variable domain, completed using reference TRBV29-1 and TRBJ2-4, is SAVISQKPSRDICQRGTSLTIQCQVDSQVTMMFWYRQQPGQSLTLIATANQGSEATYESGFVIDKFPISRPNLTFSTLTVSNMSPEDSSIYLCSVELAGGPGAKNIQYFGAGTRLSVL.

The chain employs TRBV5-6 and TRBJ1-2, with 7 positions matching TRBD1. CDR3 length: 13 residues. With 0 bases clipped from V and 9 bases from J, the junction kept 5 bases outside the gene matches. In germline, CDR1 is SGHDT, CDR2 YYEEEE. CDR3 sequence reads: CASSLDRGGSYTF. CDR3 sequence (DNA): TGTGCCAGCAGCTTGGACAGGGGAGGCAGCTACACCTTC.

The chain links TRBV6-5 to TRBJ1-5, with D possibly TRBD1 on 5 matching bases. Deletions cut 0 bases from V and 5 bases from J, with 11 bases between. The germline gives CDR1 MNHEY, CDR2 SVGAGI. The CDR3 consists of 15 residues. CDR3 bases: TGTGCCAGCAGTTACTCACCCGGACAAGATCAGCCCCAGCATTTT. Protein product: CASSYSPGQDQPQHF.

The chain couples TRBV11-2 to TRBJ1-4, with D uncertain. Trimming stripped 6 bases from V and 4 bases from J, with 12 bases between. CDR1 is SGHAT, CDR2 FQNNGV, per germline. The length of the CDR3 is 14 residues. The CDR3 sequence is CASRDSGNNEKLFF. As DNA, the CDR3 is TGTGCCAGCAGGGACTCCGGGAATAATGAAAAACTGTTTTTT.

The rearrangement links TRBV11-3 to TRBJ2-7, with TRBD1 matching 7 bases. J gave up 1 base and V 5 bases, and 2 bases lay outside the gene matches. The CDR3 contains 13 residues. Germline CDR1 SGHNT, CDR2 YENEEA. CDR3 nucleotides: TGTGCCAGCAGCGGGACAGATTCCTACGAGCAGTACTTC. The encoded protein is CASSGTDSYEQYF.

This chain links TRBV27 with TRBJ1-4; TRBD1 matches 8 bases. The CDR3 consists of 16 residues. Germline V CDR1 and CDR2: MNHEY, SMNVEV (reference sequence). V shed 4 bases, J shed 4 bases, and the junction held 8 bases outside the gene matches. The CDR3 protein is CASSSTSTGVNEKLFF. The DNA for the CDR3 is TGTGCCAGCAGTTCTACGTCGACAGGGGTTAATGAAAAACTGTTTTTT.

This chain joins TRBV11-2 and TRBJ1-5; weak D call: TRBD1 (6 bases). Germline CDR1 is SGHAT and CDR2 is FQNNGV. The CDR3 has 14 residues. Trimming took off 5 bases at V and 7 bases at J, with 15 bases between the two ends. CDR3 in DNA: TGTGCCAGCAGCCCTAACAGGGACGGCCAGCCCCAGCATTTT. Protein: CASSPNRDGQPQHF.

The V gene is TRBV30, the J gene TRBJ2-3, with D perhaps TRBD2 (5 bases). The CDR3 is 15 residues long. Per germline, CDR1 GTSNPN and CDR2 SVGIG (reference sequence). V was clipped by 0 bases and J by 5 bases, with 15 bases between them. In DNA form, the CDR3 reads TGTGCCTGGAGTGTAGCGGAAATAAAATTAGATACGCAGTATTTT. It encodes CAWSVAEIKLDTQYF.

This chain links TRBV19 with TRBJ2-7, with TRBD1 matching 9 bases. The CDR3 runs 16 residues. The germline gives CDR1 LNHDA, CDR2 SQIVND (reference sequence). The junction had 7 bases not matched to a gene; V was cut back by 3 bases and J by 1 base. In DNA, the CDR3 is TGTGCCAGTAGTATTAACCGGGACAGGGTTTCCTACGAGCAGTACTTC. The encoded protein is CASSINRDRVSYEQYF.

The count of this clone is one. CDR3 bases: TGTGCCAGCAGCCAAGGGAGCAGAAAGACTGAAGCTTTCTTT. The encoded protein is CASSQGSRKTEAFF. V and J are TRBV14 and TRBJ1-1; D is ambiguous. Trimming stripped 1 base from V and 5 bases from J, with 11 bases between. The CDR3 loop spans 14 amino acids. Germline assignment: CDR1 SGHDN and CDR2 FVKESK.

The chain couples TRBV6-5 to TRBJ1-2; D perhaps matches TRBD1 (5 bases). Per germline, CDR1 MNHEY and CDR2 SVGAGI. This CDR3 contains 13 residues. V was trimmed by 5 bases and J by 7 bases, leaving 14 bases between them. CDR3 protein: CASSPTGARGYTF. The CDR3 DNA reads as TGTGCCAGCAGTCCAACTGGGGCGCGTGGCTACACCTTC.

The genes are TRBV29-1 and TRBJ1-1; D possibly corresponds to TRBD1 (5 bases). Germline lookup yields CDR1 SQVTM and CDR2 ANQGSEA. V lost 3 bases and J 5 bases, leaving 13 bases between the germline ends. There are 13 residues in the CDR3. The CDR3 sequence is CSVDWGKGTEAFF. The DNA of the CDR3 is TGCAGCGTTGATTGGGGCAAGGGGACTGAAGCTTTCTTT.

V is TRBV19 and J is TRBJ1-1; D not certain. This CDR3 comprises 13 residues. Germline loops: CDR1 LNHDA, CDR2 SQIVND (reference sequence). Deletions cut 3 bases from V and 4 bases from J, with 9 bases between. The CDR3 DNA reads as TGTGCCAGTAGTATCATCCCAGGCACTGAAGCTTTCTTT. It is translated as CASSIIPGTEAFF. Together with reference TRBV19 and TRBJ1-1, the CDR3 gives the full variable domain: DGGITQSPKYLFRKEGQNVTLSCEQNLNHDAMYWYRQDPGQGLRLIYYSQIVNDFQKGDIAEGYSVSREKKESFPLTVTSAQKNPTAFYLCASSIIPGTEAFFGQGTRLTVV.

J is TRBJ1-5 and V is TRBV2, with TRBD1 as a possible D gene (6 bases). The CDR3 has 16 amino acids. With 3 bases removed from V and 0 bases from J, the gap between germline ends came to 12 bases. Germline CDR1 reads SNHLY; CDR2 reads FYNNEI. The CDR3 DNA reads as TGTGCCAGCAGTGAGAACAGGGCATATAGCAATCAGCCCCAGCATTTT. This gives the protein CASSENRAYSNQPQHF.

This chain connects TRBV30 to TRBJ1-4, with D perhaps TRBD1 (6 bases). The V end was cut by 5 bases, the J end by 8 bases, with 6 bases between. The CDR3 is made up of 10 amino acids. The V gene's germline CDR1 is GTSNPN and CDR2 SVGIG (reference sequence). CDR3 in DNA: TGTGCCTGGGGACAGGAAAAACTGTTTTTT. It encodes CAWGQEKLFF. Drawing the rest from reference TRBV30 and TRBJ1-4, the complete variable domain is SQTIHQWPATLVQPVGSPLSLECTVEGTSNPNLYWYRQAAGRGLQLLFYSVGIGQISSEVPQNLSASRPQDRQFILSSKKLLLSDSGFYLCAWGQEKLFFGSGTQLSVL.

The chain has TRBV29-1 and TRBJ2-7; D is uncertain. Germline values: CDR1 SQVTM, CDR2 ANQGSEA. The CDR3 sequence is 11 residues long. V gave up 6 bases and J gave up 3 bases, with 9 bases separating them. CDR3 protein: CSVQTRYEQYF. The DNA for the CDR3 is TGCAGCGTCCAAACTCGCTACGAGCAGTACTTC.

This clone was counted between two and nine times. This chain links TRBV30 with TRBJ2-4; TRBD1 aligns across 7 bases. The CDR3 spans 14 residues. Per the germline V gene, CDR1 is GTSNPN and CDR2 is SVGIG (reference sequence). Trimming removed 1 base from V and 6 bases from J; junction bases left unmatched: 6. The CDR3 reads CAWSDRGRGNIQYF. The DNA of the CDR3 is TGTGCCTGGAGTGACAGGGGTCGAGGAAACATTCAGTACTTC. The complete variable domain, with remaining parts taken from reference TRBV30 and TRBJ2-4, reads SQTIHQWPATLVQPVGSPLSLECTVEGTSNPNLYWYRQAAGRGLQLLFYSVGIGQISSEVPQNLSASRPQDRQFILSSKKLLLSDSGFYLCAWSDRGRGNIQYFGAGTRLSVL.

The chain links TRBV19 to TRBJ2-7, with unresolved D. CDR1 is LNHDA and CDR2 is SQIVND in the germline V gene (reference sequence). The CDR3 has 12 residues. Trimming removed 5 bases from V and 1 base from J, with 6 bases in between. Here the CDR3 reads CASSQNSYEQYF. The CDR3, as DNA: TGTGCCAGTAGTCAGAATTCCTACGAGCAGTACTTC.

The chain uses TRBV9 and TRBJ2-4; possibly TRBD1 for D (6 bases). Germline V gives CDR1 SGDLS, CDR2 YYNGEE. This CDR3 contains 16 residues. Trimming took 3 bases from V and 6 from J, leaving 19 bases between them. The CDR3 loop is CASSADSGGRGNIQYF. Written as DNA, the CDR3 is TGTGCCAGCAGCGCTGACTCCGGCGGCAGGGGAAACATTCAGTACTTC.

The J gene is TRBJ2-1, the V gene TRBV9; 12 nucleotides align to TRBD2. The CDR3 totals 17 residues. The germline CDR1 and CDR2 sequences are SGDLS and YYNGEE. The ends lost 4 bases at V and 4 bases at J; junction bases unmatched: 9. The DNA of the CDR3 is TGTGCCAGCAGCCCCGGGTCTAGCGGGGGGGCGTACAATGAGCAGTTCTTC. Its protein product is CASSPGSSGGAYNEQFF.

This clone was picked up a small number of times. The chain employs TRBV18 and TRBJ2-1; 7 nucleotides line up with TRBD2. Germline-derived CDR1 and CDR2 are KGHSH and LQKENI. The CDR3 contains 18 residues. V was clipped by 4 bases and J by 8 bases; unmatched bases: 20. CDR3 sequence (DNA): TGTGCCAGCTCACAAAGCCCGACCCGTCTCGCGGGGGACTATGAGCAGTTCTTC. Translation gives CASSQSPTRLAGDYEQFF.

The chain employs TRBV7-3 and TRBJ2-7; tentative D call: TRBD2 (5 bases). V was shortened by 5 bases and J by 7 bases, with 15 bases between the two germline ends. The length of the CDR3 is 13 residues. Germline V gene sequence: CDR1 SGHTA, CDR2 FQGTGA. The CDR3 DNA reads TGTGCCAGCAGCGAGGGCCGAAGCCGGGAGCAGTACTTC. Encoded protein: CASSEGRSREQYF.

The rearrangement uses TRBV5-1 and TRBJ2-1, with 8 bases that match TRBD1. Germline CDR1 reads SGHRS; CDR2 reads YFSETQ. J gave up 2 bases and V 4 bases, and 8 bases lay outside the gene matches. This CDR3 has 16 residues. In nucleotides, the CDR3 is TGCGCCAGCAGCCTATCGACAGGGGTCACCTACAATGAGCAGTTCTTC. Its translation is CASSLSTGVTYNEQFF. The full variable domain, its missing parts supplied by reference TRBV5-1 and TRBJ2-1, is KAGVTQTPRYLIKTRGQQVTLSCSPISGHRSVSWYQQTPGQGLQFLFEYFSETQRNKGNFPGRFSGRQFSNSRSEMNVSTLELGDSALYLCASSLSTGVTYNEQFFGPGTRLTVL.